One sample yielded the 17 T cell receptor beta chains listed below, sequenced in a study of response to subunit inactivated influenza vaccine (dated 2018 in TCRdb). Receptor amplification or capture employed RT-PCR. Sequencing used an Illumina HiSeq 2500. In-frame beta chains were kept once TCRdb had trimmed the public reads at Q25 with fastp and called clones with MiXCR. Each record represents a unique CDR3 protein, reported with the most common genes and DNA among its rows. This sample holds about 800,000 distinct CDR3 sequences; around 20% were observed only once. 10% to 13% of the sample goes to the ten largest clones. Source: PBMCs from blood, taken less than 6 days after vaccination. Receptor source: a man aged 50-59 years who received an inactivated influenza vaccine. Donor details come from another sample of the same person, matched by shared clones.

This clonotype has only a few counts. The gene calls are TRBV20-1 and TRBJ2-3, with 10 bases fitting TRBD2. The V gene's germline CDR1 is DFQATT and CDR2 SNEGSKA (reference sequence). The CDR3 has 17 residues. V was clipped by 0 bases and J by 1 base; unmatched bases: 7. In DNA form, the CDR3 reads TGCAGTGCTAGAGATCGATTGGGGACTAGCGGCACAGATACGCAGTATTTT. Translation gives CSARDRLGTSGTDTQYF.

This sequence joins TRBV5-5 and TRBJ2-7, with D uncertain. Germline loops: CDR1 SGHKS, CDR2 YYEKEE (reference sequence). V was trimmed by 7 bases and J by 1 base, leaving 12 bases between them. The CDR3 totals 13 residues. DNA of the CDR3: TGTGCCAGCGCGACGGTCAGGTCCTACGAGCAGTACTTC. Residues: CASATVRSYEQYF. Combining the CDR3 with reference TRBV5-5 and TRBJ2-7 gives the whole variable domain DAGVTQSPTHLIKTRGQQVTLRCSPISGHKSVSWYQQVLGQGPQFIFQYYEKEERGRGNFPDRFSARQFPNYSSELNVNALLLGDSALYLCASATVRSYEQYFGPGTRLTVT.

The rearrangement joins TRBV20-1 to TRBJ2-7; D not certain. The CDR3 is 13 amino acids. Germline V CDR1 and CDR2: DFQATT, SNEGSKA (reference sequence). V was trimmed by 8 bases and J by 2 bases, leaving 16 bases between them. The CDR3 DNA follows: TGCAGTACTGAGTACGGTGTTGCCTACGAGCAGTACTTC. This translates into CSTEYGVAYEQYF.

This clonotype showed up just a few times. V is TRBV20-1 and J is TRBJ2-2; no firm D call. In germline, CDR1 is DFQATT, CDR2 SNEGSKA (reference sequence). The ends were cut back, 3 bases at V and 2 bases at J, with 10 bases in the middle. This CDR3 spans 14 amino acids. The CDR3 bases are TGCAGTGCTAGCTCTCCCTTTAACACCGGGGAGCTGTTTTTT. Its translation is CSASSPFNTGELFF.

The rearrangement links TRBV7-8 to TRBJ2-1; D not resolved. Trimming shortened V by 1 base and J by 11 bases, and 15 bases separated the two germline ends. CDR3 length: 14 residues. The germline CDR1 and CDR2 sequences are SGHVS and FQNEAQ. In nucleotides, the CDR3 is TGTGCCAGCAGCTTAGGTTCCCCCTCAGCGAAGCAGTTCTTC. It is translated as CASSLGSPSAKQFF.

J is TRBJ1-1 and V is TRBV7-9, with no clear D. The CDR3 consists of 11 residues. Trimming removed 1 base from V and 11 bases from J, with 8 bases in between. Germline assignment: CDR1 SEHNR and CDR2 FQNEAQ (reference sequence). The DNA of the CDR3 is TGTGCCAGCAGCTTAGGGCTTATGGCTTTCTTT. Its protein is CASSLGLMAFF.

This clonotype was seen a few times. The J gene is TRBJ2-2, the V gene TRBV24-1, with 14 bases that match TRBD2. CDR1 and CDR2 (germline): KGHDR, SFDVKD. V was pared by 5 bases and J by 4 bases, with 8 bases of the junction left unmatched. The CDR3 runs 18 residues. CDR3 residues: CATSAPGLAGEGTGELFF. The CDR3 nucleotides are TGTGCCACCAGTGCCCCGGGACTAGCGGGAGAGGGCACCGGGGAGCTGTTTTTT.

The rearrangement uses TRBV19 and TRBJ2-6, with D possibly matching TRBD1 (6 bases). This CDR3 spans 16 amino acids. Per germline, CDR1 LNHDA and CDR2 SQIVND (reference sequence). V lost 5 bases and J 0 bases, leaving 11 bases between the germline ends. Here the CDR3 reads CASSPKGGSGANVLTF. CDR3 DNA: TGTGCCAGTAGTCCGAAAGGGGGCTCTGGGGCCAACGTCCTGACTTTC.

The CDR3 sequence: CASSPNDRDTGELFF. The CDR3 DNA is TGTGCCAGCTCACCTAACGACAGAGACACCGGGGAGCTGTTTTTT. V is TRBV18 and J is TRBJ2-2, with D maybe TRBD1 (5 bases). With 3 bases removed from V and 3 bases from J, the gap between germline ends came to 11 bases. This CDR3 comprises 15 residues. Germline V gene data show CDR1 as KGHSH and CDR2 as LQKENI.

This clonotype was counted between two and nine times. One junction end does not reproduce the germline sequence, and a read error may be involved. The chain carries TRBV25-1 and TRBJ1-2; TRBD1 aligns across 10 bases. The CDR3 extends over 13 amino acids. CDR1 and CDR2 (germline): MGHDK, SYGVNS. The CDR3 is CASSLRDRGPLAF. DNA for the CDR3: TGTGCCAGCAGTCTCCGGGACAGGGGACCTCTCGCCTTC.

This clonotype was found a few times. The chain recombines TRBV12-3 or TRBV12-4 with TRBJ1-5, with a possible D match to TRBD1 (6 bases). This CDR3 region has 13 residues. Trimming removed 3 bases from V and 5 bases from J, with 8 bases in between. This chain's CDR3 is CASSFAGDQPQHF. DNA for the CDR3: TGTGCCAGCAGTTTTGCAGGGGATCAGCCCCAGCATTTT.

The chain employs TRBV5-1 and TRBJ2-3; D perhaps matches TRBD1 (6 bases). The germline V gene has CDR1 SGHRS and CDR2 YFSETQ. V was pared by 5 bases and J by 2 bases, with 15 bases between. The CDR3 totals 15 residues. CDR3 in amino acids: CASRATGSSTDTQYF. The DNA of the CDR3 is TGCGCCAGCAGAGCCACAGGGAGTTCCACAGATACGCAGTATTTT.

The CDR3 region has the DNA TGTGCCAGCCGAGGAGGACTAGACCCTCTGGGGACCCAGTACTTC. Translation gives CASRGGLDPLGTQYF. The chain couples TRBV9 to TRBJ2-5; 7 positions match TRBD2. Germline values: CDR1 SGDLS, CDR2 YYNGEE. The CDR3 consists of 15 residues. V shed 7 bases, J shed 7 bases, and the junction held 16 bases outside the gene matches. The full variable domain, completed using reference TRBV9 and TRBJ2-5, is DSGVTQTPKHLITATGQRVTLRCSPRSGDLSVYWYQQSLDQGLQFLIQYYNGEERAKGNILERFSAQQFPDLHSELNLSSLELGDSALYFCASRGGLDPLGTQYFGPGTRLLVL.

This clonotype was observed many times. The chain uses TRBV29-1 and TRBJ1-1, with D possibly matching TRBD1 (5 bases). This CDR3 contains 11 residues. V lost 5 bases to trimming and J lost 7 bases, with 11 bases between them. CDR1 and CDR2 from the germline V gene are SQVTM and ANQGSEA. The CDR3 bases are TGCAGCGTTTTAAAACAGGTTGAAGCTTTCTTT. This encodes CSVLKQVEAFF.

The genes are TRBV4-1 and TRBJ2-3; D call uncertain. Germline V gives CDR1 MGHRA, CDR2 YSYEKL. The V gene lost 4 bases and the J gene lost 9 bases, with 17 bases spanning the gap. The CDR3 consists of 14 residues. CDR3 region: CASSRIIRTETQYF. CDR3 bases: TGCGCCAGCAGCCGCATCATTCGGACCGAGACGCAGTATTTT.

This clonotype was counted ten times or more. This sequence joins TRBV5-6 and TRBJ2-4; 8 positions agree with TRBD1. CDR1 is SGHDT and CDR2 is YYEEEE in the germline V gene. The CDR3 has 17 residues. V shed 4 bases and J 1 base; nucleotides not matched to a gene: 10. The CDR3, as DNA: TGTGCCAGCAGCCTACAGGGGGGCCGGGGGGCCAAAAACATTCAGTACTTC. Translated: CASSLQGGRGAKNIQYF.

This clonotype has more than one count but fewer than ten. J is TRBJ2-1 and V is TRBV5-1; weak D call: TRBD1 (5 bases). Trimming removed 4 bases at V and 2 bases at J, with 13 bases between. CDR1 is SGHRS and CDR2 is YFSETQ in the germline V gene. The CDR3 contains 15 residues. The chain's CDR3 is CASSPGVRAYNEQFF. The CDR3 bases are TGCGCCAGCAGCCCCGGCGTCAGGGCCTACAATGAGCAGTTCTTC.